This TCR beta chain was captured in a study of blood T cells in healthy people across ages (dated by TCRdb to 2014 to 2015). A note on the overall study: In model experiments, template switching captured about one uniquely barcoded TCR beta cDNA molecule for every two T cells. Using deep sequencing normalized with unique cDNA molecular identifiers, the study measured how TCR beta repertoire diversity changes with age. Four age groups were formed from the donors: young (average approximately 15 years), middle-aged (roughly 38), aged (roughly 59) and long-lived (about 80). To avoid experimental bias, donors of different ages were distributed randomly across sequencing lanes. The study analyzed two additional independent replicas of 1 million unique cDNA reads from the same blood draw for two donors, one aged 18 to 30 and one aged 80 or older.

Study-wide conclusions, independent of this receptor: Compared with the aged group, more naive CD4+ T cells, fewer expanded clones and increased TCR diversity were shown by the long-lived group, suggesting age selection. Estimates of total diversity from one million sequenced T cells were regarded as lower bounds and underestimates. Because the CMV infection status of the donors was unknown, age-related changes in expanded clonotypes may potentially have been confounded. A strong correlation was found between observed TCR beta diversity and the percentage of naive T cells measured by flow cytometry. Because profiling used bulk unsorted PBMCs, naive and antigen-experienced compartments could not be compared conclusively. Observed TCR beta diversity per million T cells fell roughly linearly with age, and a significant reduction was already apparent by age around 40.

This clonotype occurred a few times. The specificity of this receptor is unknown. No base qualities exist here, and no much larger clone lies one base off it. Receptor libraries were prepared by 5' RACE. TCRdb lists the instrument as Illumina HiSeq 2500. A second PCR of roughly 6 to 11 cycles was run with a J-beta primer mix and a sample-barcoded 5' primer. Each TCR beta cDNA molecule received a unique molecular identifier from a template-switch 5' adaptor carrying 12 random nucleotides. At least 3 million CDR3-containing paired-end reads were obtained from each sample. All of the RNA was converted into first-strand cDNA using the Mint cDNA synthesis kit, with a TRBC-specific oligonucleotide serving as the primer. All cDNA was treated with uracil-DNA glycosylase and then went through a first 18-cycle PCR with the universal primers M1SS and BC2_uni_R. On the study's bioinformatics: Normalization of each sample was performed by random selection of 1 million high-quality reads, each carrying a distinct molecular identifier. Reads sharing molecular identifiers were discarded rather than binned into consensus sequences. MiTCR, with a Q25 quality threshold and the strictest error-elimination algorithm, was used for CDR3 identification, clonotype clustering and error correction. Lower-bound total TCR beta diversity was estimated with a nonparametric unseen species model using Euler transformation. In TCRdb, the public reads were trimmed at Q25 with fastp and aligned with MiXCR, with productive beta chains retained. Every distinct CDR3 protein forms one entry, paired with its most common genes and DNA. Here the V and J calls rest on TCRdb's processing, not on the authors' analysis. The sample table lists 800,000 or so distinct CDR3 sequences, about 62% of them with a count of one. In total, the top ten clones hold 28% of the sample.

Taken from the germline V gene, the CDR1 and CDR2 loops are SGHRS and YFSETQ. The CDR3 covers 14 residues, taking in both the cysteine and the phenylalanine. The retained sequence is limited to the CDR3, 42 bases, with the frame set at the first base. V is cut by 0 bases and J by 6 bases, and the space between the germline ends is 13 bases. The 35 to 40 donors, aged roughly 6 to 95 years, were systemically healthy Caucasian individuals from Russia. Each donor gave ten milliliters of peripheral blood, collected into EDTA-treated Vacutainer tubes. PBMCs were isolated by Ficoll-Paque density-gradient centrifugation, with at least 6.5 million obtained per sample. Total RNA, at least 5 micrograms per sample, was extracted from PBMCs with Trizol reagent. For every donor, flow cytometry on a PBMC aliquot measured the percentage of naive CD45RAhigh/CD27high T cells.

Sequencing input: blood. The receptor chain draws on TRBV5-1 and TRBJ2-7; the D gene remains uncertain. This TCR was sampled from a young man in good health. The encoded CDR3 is CASSLDSTSREQYF. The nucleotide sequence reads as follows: TGCGCCAGCAGCTTGGACTCAACGTCTCGCGAGCAGTACTTC.